The clone carrying this T cell receptor beta chain was recorded only once. The antigen is unknown. The data were taken from a study of cytomegalovirus exposure and HLA in healthy donors. About the research overall: Unique TCRs from HLA-typed donors, 70 million to 85 million of them, were held in an early data release.

Study-wide points: It was 164 TCR beta chains that were listed as cytomegalovirus-associated.

The germline gives CDR1 MNHEY, CDR2 SMNVEV (reference sequence). Between the trimmed V and J ends, which lost 0 bases and 7 bases, there was a span of 10 bases. This CDR3 is 15 amino acids long. Primers for the PCR totalled 60 Vbeta and 13 Jbeta. Source study methods: Later work found around 85 million unique TCR beta chains, with 9.5 million to 12 million shared. Only in-frame clones appear in the TCRdb table, and some are missing; sequencing was by immunoSEQ multiplex PCR. V and J calls and clone size are copied from that table; D and trimming were computed from the DNA. This sample has some 160,000 clones, with about 78% found just once.

The sequenced sample consisted of PBMCs. The source of this sequence is a man aged 55 to 69 in good health and CMV-seronegative. The chain combines TRBV27 with TRBJ1-6, with D tentatively TRBD1 (5 bases). The CDR3 here is CASSLSTAVNSPLHF. CDR3 DNA sequence: TGTGCCAGCAGTTTATCGACAGCTGTCAATTCACCCCTCCACTTT.